This TCR beta chain was sequenced during a study of T cells in narcolepsy. Points from the study as a whole: Autoreactive HCRT-specific and TRIB2-specific clonotypes were marked in same-patient CSF-versus-blood CD4+ comparisons. Reportedly, autoreactive clonotypes were serially detected in patients' blood but not controls'. Autoreactive clone sequences were missing from some blood memory CD4+ repertoires.

Trimming removed 7 bases from V and 4 bases from J, with 17 bases in between. Germline V gene lookup returns CDR1 SGHVS and CDR2 FQNEAQ. The CDR3 spans 16 residues. Some clones are missing from TCRdb's copy, which holds only in-frame ones; the method was immunoSEQ multiplex PCR. The sample has approximately 26,000 clones, about 80% seen once. Notes on this clone: The target antigen is unknown.

J is TRBJ2-6 and V is TRBV7-8, with unresolved D. The sequence came from a human donor in good health. Sample: memory (CD45RA-) CD4+ T cells from blood. In DNA, the CDR3 is TGTGCCAGCACCAATTCAGTCTTGGGAGGGGCCAACGTCCTGACTTTC. Protein: CASTNSVLGGANVLTF.